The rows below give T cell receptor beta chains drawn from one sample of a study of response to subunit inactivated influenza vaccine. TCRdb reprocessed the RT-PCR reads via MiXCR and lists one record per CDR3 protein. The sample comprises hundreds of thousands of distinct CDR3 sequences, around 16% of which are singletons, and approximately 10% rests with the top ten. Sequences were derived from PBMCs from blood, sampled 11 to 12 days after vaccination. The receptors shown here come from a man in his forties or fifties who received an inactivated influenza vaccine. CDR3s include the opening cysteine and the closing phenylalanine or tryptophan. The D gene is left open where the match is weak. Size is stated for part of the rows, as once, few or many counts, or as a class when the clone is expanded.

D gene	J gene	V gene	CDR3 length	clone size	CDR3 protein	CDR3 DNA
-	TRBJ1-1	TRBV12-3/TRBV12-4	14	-	CASSLGTMNTEAFF	TGTGCCAGCAGTTTAGGGACAATGAACACTGAAGCTTTCTTT
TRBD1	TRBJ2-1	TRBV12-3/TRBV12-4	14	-	CASSARQGVNEQFF	TGTGCCAGCAGTGCCCGACAGGGGGTAAATGAGCAGTTCTTC
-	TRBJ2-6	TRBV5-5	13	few	CASSHAGANVLTF	TGTGCCAGCAGCCATGCTGGGGCCAACGTCCTGACTTTC
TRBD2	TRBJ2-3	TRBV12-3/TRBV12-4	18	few	CASTNRARLAGDTDTQYF	TGTGCCAGCACCAATAGGGCCCGTCTAGCGGGAGACACAGATACGCAGTATTTT
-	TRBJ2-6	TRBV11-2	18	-	CASSLRFNWESGANVLTF	TGTGCCAGCAGCTTGAGATTCAACTGGGAGTCTGGGGCCAACGTCCTGACTTTC
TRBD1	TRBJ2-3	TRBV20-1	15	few	CSANSDRGATDTQYF	TGCAGTGCCAACTCGGACAGGGGAGCGACAGATACGCAGTATTTT
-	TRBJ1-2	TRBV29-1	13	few	CSVDSVGGYGYTF	TGCAGCGTTGACTCCGTTGGAGGGTATGGCTACACCTTC
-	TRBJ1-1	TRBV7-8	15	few	CASSQGTHEGTEAFF	TGTGCCAGCAGCCAGGGGACTCATGAAGGCACTGAAGCTTTCTTT
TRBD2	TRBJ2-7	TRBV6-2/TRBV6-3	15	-	CASSWSGMSFYERYF	TGTGCCAGCAGTTGGAGCGGGATGAGCTTCTACGAGCGGTACTTC
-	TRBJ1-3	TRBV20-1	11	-	CSVGSGNTIYF	TGCAGTGTGGGGTCTGGAAACACCATATATTTT
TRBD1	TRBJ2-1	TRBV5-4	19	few	CASSLRLGQGVLNYNEQFF	TGTGCCAGCAGCTTGAGGCTGGGACAGGGAGTATTAAACTACAATGAGCAGTTCTTC
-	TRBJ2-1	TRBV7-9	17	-	CASSFAAAGSSYNEQFF	TGTGCCAGCAGCTTTGCGGCGGCGGGGAGCTCCTACAATGAGCAGTTCTTC
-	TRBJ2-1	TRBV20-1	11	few	CGGTRLNEQFF	TGCGGGGGGACACGACTCAATGAGCAGTTCTTC
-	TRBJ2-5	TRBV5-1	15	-	CASSFGGGAGETQYF	TGCGCCAGCAGCTTCGGTGGGGGGGCCGGAGAGACCCAGTACTTC
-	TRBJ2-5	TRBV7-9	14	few	CASSLVSRGETQYF	TGTGCCAGCAGCTTAGTTTCAAGGGGAGAGACCCAGTACTTC
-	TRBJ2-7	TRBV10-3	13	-	CAISAGVAYEQYF	TGTGCCATCTCGGCAGGGGTGGCCTACGAGCAGTACTTC
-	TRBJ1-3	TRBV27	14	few	CASRGLGVGNTIYF	TGTGCCAGCAGGGGTTTAGGCGTAGGAAACACCATATATTTT
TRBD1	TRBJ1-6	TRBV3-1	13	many	CASRGQGVFPLHF	TGTGCCAGCAGGGGACAGGGTGTTTTTCCCCTCCACTTT
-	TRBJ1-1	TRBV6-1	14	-	CASSVGGLITEAFF	TGTGCCAGCAGTGTAGGGGGATTAATCACTGAAGCTTTCTTT
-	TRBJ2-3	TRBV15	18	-	CATSRDWKRQGRGAAQYF	TGTGCCACCAGCAGAGATTGGAAACGGCAGGGGAGAGGAGCGGCGCAGTATTTT
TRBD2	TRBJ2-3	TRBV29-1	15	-	CSAYSASGRADTQYF	TGCAGCGCCTATTCGGCTAGCGGGAGGGCAGATACGCAGTATTTT
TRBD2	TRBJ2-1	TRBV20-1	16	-	CSARVLAGEAYNEQFF	TGCAGTGCTAGAGTACTAGCGGGAGAGGCGTACAATGAGCAGTTCTTC
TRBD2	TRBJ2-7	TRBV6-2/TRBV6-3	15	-	CASSYLRELRGEQYF	TGTGCCAGCAGTTACTTGCGGGAGCTCCGCGGGGAGCAGTACTTC
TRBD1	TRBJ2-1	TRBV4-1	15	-	CASSQGDRGYNEQFF	TGCGCCAGCAGCCAAGGGGACAGGGGCTACAATGAGCAGTTCTTC
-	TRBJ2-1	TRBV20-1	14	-	CSAPTGTPDNEQFF	TGCAGTGCCCCGACCGGGACTCCGGACAATGAGCAGTTCTTC
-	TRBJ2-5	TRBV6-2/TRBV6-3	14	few	CASAESEYQETQYF	TGTGCCAGCGCGGAATCAGAGTACCAAGAGACCCAGTACTTC
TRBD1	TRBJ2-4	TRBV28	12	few	CASKGTGVIQYF	TGTGCCAGCAAAGGGACAGGGGTCATTCAGTACTTC
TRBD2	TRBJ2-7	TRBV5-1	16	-	CASSFGRTTSKDEQYF	TGCGCCAGCAGCTTCGGGAGGACGACCTCCAAGGACGAGCAGTACTTC
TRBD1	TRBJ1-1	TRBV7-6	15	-	CASSAGQGAVTEAFF	TGTGCCAGCAGCGCCGGACAGGGGGCGGTCACTGAAGCTTTCTTT
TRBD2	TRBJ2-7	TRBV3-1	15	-	CASSLGTSVSYEQYF	TGTGCCAGCAGCCTTGGGACTAGCGTAAGCTACGAGCAGTACTTC
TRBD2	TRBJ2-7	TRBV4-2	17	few	CASSQVGSGGSSYEQYF	TGTGCCAGCAGCCAAGTTGGGAGCGGGGGAAGCTCCTACGAGCAGTACTTC
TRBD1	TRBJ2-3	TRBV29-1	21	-	CSVGIPTSGQGALLSTDTQYF	TGCAGCGTTGGGATCCCAACCTCGGGACAGGGGGCCCTCTTAAGCACAGATACGCAGTATTTT
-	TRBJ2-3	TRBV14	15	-	CASSQDSTRTDTQYF	TGTGCCAGCAGCCAAGATTCCACTAGAACAGATACGCAGTATTTT
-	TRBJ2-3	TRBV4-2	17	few	CASSHPSSALSTDTQYF	TGTGCCAGCAGCCACCCATCTAGCGCTTTGAGCACAGATACGCAGTATTTT
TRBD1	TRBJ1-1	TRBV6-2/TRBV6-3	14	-	CASRPDRGFTEAFF	TGTGCCAGCAGACCCGACAGGGGGTTCACTGAAGCTTTCTTT
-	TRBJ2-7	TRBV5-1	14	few	CASSLEQQVVGQYF	TGCGCCAGCAGCTTGGAACAGCAGGTTGTCGGGCAGTACTTC
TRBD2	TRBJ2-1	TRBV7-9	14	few	CASSPTSGKVEQFF	TGTGCCAGCAGCCCGACTAGCGGGAAGGTTGAGCAGTTCTTC
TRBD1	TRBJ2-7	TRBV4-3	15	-	CASSQGRQGAWEQYF	TGCGCCAGCAGCCAAGGGAGACAGGGGGCGTGGGAGCAGTACTTC
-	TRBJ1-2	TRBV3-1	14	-	CASSQGTLSYGYTF	TGTGCCAGCAGCCAAGGGACACTCAGCTATGGCTACACCTTC